This T cell receptor (beta chain) was captured by sequencing in a study of T-cell memory formation after mild COVID-19. Findings of the study overall: Clones that contracted from day 15 to 85 were balanced CD4/CD8, while later expanders leaned CD4+.

This clonotype has a handful of counts. Its antigen is currently unknown. After 5'RACE with constant-segment primers, TCR alpha and TCR beta cDNA libraries carrying sample barcodes and UMIs were obtained. TCRdb re-called the 5' RACE reads with MiXCR, one entry per CDR3 protein. Altogether 200,000 or so distinct CDR3 sequences are present, just over 9.5% being singletons, with the ten largest covering around 3.3%. The specimen was PBMCs or a T cell subset sorted from them (not recorded which). The receptor comes from a man between 18 and 35 years old who had mild COVID-19 (a few samples of this study predate the infection). Cell type and time point are not known.

The CDR3 reads CASSPAGVGPYNEQFF. The DNA of the CDR3 is TGCGCCAGCAGCCCCGCGGGGGTAGGGCCCTACAATGAGCAGTTCTTC. The gene calls are TRBV5-1 and TRBJ2-1; TRBD2 agrees at 7 bases. Germline V CDR1 and CDR2: SGHRS, YFSETQ. Unmatched junction bases numbered 9, after V lost 4 bases and J lost 2 bases. CDR3 length equals 16 residues.